This TCR beta chain was sequenced in a study of vaccination effects on CD4 cells after COVID-19. General study points: Clones arising from infection and from vaccination showed marked clonal contraction late after vaccination.

Profiling relied on immunoSEQ multiplex PCR, and the TCRdb table lists in-frame clones only, not all of them. The sample includes fewer than 40,000 clones, 65% to 70% of them seen just once. V was pared by 6 bases and J by 5 bases, with 8 bases of the junction left unmatched. The CDR3 spans 14 residues. The germline CDR1 and CDR2 sequences are MGHDK and SYGVNS. Investigators separated out CD4+ T cells once around 11 days of culture had passed. The table lists this clone with a few counts. Its antigen is still unknown. The source was CD4+ T cells from PBMCs cultured without peptide, collected before COVID-19 vaccination. The sequence was collected from a human donor who received a COVID-19 vaccine. This chain links TRBV25-1 with TRBJ1-1, with 8 bases fitting TRBD1. The CDR3 nucleotides read TGTGCCAGCAGCGGACAGGGAAGGTTGACTGAAGCTTTCTTT. It encodes CASSGQGRLTEAFF.